The T cell receptor beta chain described here comes from a study of blood T cell repertoires in COVID-19. Study in general: COVID-19 samples from acute and convalescent phases originated in the United States, Italy and Spain.

This clone occurred once. Germline V lookup: CDR1 SGDLS, CDR2 YYNGEE. Losses at the gene ends were 0 bases for V and 4 bases for J; bases not matched to a gene: 4. The CDR3 extends over 15 amino acids. Produced via immunoSEQ multiplex PCR; TCRdb's table is partial and in-frame only. Of about 40,000 clones listed, under 85% are singletons. The source is an elderly woman with acute or convalescent COVID-19. The chain employs TRBV9 and TRBJ2-3; TRBD2 matches at 8 bases. Material for sequencing was peripheral blood. The CDR3 spells CASSVEAGGPDTQYF. CDR3 nucleotide sequence: TGTGCCAGCAGCGTAGAGGCGGGAGGACCAGATACGCAGTATTTT. The whole variable domain, filled in from reference TRBV9 and TRBJ2-3, reads DSGVTQTPKHLITATGQRVTLRCSPRSGDLSVYWYQQSLDQGLQFLIQYYNGEERAKGNILERFSAQQFPDLHSELNLSSLELGDSALYFCASSVEAGGPDTQYFGPGTRLTVL.